In this sample, the clone carrying this TCR beta chain turned up a few times. The antigen remains unidentified. The data originate from a study of blood T cells in healthy people across ages. A second PCR of 7 to 11 cycles used a sample-barcoded 5' primer and a J-beta primer mix. With 12 random nucleotides, a template-switch adaptor tagged each individual cDNA molecule. Paired-end reads containing CDR3 totaled no fewer than 3 million for each sample. One entry per CDR3 protein, called by TCRdb with MiXCR from the 5' RACE reads. The sample carries roughly 500,000 distinct CDR3 sequences, roughly 28% recorded once. Trimming took 4 bases from V and 1 from J, leaving 10 bases between them. Germline assignment: CDR1 LGHDT and CDR2 YNNKEL (reference sequence). This CDR3 contains 14 residues. Study-wide findings and caveats: Using unsorted PBMCs precluded a conclusive naive versus antigen-experienced comparison.

Isolated per sample were at least 6 million PBMCs. This chain connects TRBV3-1 to TRBJ1-1; possibly TRBD1 for D (5 bases). The sample comprised blood. The clonotype originates from a woman aged 65 to 85 in good health. CDR3 sequence: CASSPGATNTEAFF. DNA for the CDR3: TGTGCCAGCAGCCCCGGGGCAACGAACACTGAAGCTTTCTTT.